A selection of T cell receptor beta chains follows, all from one sample in a study of control samples from healthy donors and cancer patients. TCRdb's copy holds only in-frame clones and misses some; the assay was immunoSEQ multiplex PCR. Here the sample spans about 120,000 clones, around nine tenths being singletons. Material: blood. These receptors were collected from a man aged 25-45 years in good health. CDR3s include the opening cysteine and the closing phenylalanine or tryptophan. The D gene is left open where the match is weak. Expanded clones get a size class; other rows say once, few or many, or leave the size out.

J gene	D gene	V gene	CDR3 length	clone size	CDR3 protein	CDR3 DNA
TRBJ1-1	TRBD1	TRBV7-8	14	-	CASSLSRGQGKAFF	TGTGCCAGCAGCTTATCCAGGGGGCAAGGTAAAGCTTTCTTT
TRBJ2-3	TRBD1	TRBV5-1	15	-	CASSGTVKFGDTQYF	TGCGCCAGCAGCGGGACAGTGAAGTTTGGAGATACGCAGTATTTT
TRBJ2-3	-	TRBV15	15	-	CATSRESTGTDTQYF	TGTGCCACCAGCAGAGAAAGTACAGGGACAGATACGCAGTATTTT
TRBJ1-1	-	TRBV28	13	-	CAGSKGGGTEAFF	TGTGCCGGCTCCAAGGGGGGCGGAACTGAAGCTTTCTTT
TRBJ2-2	-	TRBV3-1/TRBV3-2	14	-	CASSPTQGTGELFF	TGTGCCAGCAGCCCGACCCAGGGAACCGGGGAGCTGTTTTTT
TRBJ1-2	-	TRBV5-1	15	-	CASSLEFALTYGYTF	TGCGCCAGCAGCTTGGAATTTGCCCTTACCTATGGCTACACCTTC
TRBJ2-1	TRBD1	TRBV6-5	15	-	CASSRQGAGYNEQFF	TGTGCCAGCAGTCGACAGGGGGCGGGATACAATGAGCAGTTCTTC
TRBJ1-5	TRBD1	TRBV27	13	-	CASSPDRGQPQHF	TGTGCCAGCAGTCCCGACAGGGGCCAGCCCCAGCATTTT
TRBJ2-2	-	TRBV6-5	15	once	CASSIRGRNTGELFF	TGTGCCAGCAGCATCAGGGGCCGGAACACCGGGGAGCTGTTTTTT
TRBJ2-1	TRBD1	TRBV29-1	14	once	CSAHRGTSYNEQFF	TGCAGCGCCCACAGGGGAACGTCCTACAATGAGCAGTTCTTC
TRBJ1-3	-	TRBV5-1	16	-	CASSLGQGISGNTIYF	TGCGCCAGCAGCTTGGGGCAGGGGATCTCTGGAAACACCATATATTTT
TRBJ2-5	-	TRBV12-3/TRBV12-4	12	-	CASSRDRETQYF	TGTGCCAGCAGTCGGGACCGAGAGACCCAGTACTTC
TRBJ2-5	TRBD1	TRBV15	14	-	CATSTRDSQETQYF	TGTGCCACCAGCACCCGGGACAGCCAAGAGACCCAGTACTTC
TRBJ1-4	-	TRBV4-2	13	-	CASSLDTYEKLFF	TGTGCCAGCAGCCTGGACACGTATGAAAAACTGTTTTTT
TRBJ1-1	TRBD1	TRBV5-5	13	-	CASSLQGDTEAFF	TGTGCCAGCAGCTTACAGGGGGATACTGAAGCTTTCTTT
TRBJ1-1	TRBD1	TRBV27	17	-	CASSSLQGRRAYTEAFF	TGTGCCAGCAGTTCTCTACAGGGGAGGAGGGCATACACTGAAGCTTTCTTT
TRBJ2-5	TRBD2	TRBV2	14	-	CASLVLAGGETQYF	TGTGCCAGCTTGGTGTTAGCGGGGGGGGAGACCCAGTACTTC
TRBJ1-3	-	TRBV30	14	-	CAWRSGLSGNTIYF	TGTGCCTGGAGGTCAGGGCTTTCTGGAAACACCATATATTTT
TRBJ1-1	-	TRBV18	14	-	CASSPPGGWAEAFF	TGTGCCAGCTCACCACCGGGGGGGTGGGCTGAAGCTTTCTTT
TRBJ1-2	TRBD1	TRBV28	14	-	CASIGTVSYGGYTF	TGTGCCAGCATTGGGACAGTTAGCTATGGTGGCTACACCTTC